The rows below give T cell receptor beta chains drawn from one sample of a study of regulatory T cells in long-lasting Graves disease. TCRdb reprocessed the multiplex PCR reads via MiXCR and lists one record per CDR3 protein. The table records roughly 320,000 distinct CDR3 sequences, 16% of them present only once. This same sample was also taken into another study, of T cells in Graves' hyperthyroidism and ophthalmopathy.

Specimen: peripheral blood mononuclear cells (PBMCs), collected at new diagnosis, from a patient treated with antithyroid drugs. The source is a man in his forties with Graves disease. CDR3s include the opening cysteine and the closing phenylalanine or tryptophan. The order of the fields is D gene, J gene, clone size, V gene, CDR3 DNA, CDR3 protein. A D gene is named only where the DNA matches it firmly. Expanded clones are given a class, and other clones once, few, many or no size at all.

d_call: NA
j_call: TRBJ1-6
clone_size: many
v_call: TRBV2
cdr3_nt: TGTGCCAGCAGGAAGGGGCAGGGTAATTCACCCCTCCACTTT
cdr3_aa: CASRKGQGNSPLHF

d_call: NA
j_call: TRBJ1-2
clone_size: few
v_call: TRBV7-9
cdr3_nt: TGTGCCAGCAGCCGGGACACAAAAGGAGATGGCTACACCTTC
cdr3_aa: CASSRDTKGDGYTF

d_call: NA
j_call: TRBJ1-1
clone_size: many
v_call: TRBV28
cdr3_nt: TGTGCCAGCAGTTCCGTCCAGGGAAGCACTGAAGCTTTCTTT
cdr3_aa: CASSSVQGSTEAFF

d_call: NA
j_call: TRBJ2-3
clone_size: many
v_call: TRBV28
cdr3_nt: TGTGCCAGCAGTCGCGCCTGGAATACGCAGTATTTT
cdr3_aa: CASSRAWNTQYF

d_call: TRBD1
j_call: TRBJ1-5
clone_size: many
v_call: TRBV4-3
cdr3_nt: TGCGCCAGCAGCCAAGATTGGGGACAGGGTTCGAGTCTATTTGGCAATCAGCCCCAGCATTTT
cdr3_aa: CASSQDWGQGSSLFGNQPQHF

d_call: NA
j_call: TRBJ2-5
clone_size: NA
v_call: TRBV11-2
cdr3_nt: TGTGCCAGCGGCCCTACCATTAGTGGAAGGGAAACCCAGTACTTC
cdr3_aa: CASGPTISGRETQYF

d_call: NA
j_call: TRBJ1-5
clone_size: NA
v_call: TRBV19
cdr3_nt: TGTGCCAGTGAACTAAGGGATCAGCCCCAGCATTTT
cdr3_aa: CASELRDQPQHF

d_call: NA
j_call: TRBJ1-1
clone_size: NA
v_call: TRBV4-2
cdr3_nt: TGTGCCAGCAGCCAAGTAGGCAGCTTCACTGAAGCTTTCTTT
cdr3_aa: CASSQVGSFTEAFF

d_call: TRBD1
j_call: TRBJ1-5
clone_size: NA
v_call: TRBV2
cdr3_nt: TGTGCCAGCAGGGTGGACAGGGGCAATCAGCCCCAGCATTTT
cdr3_aa: CASRVDRGNQPQHF

d_call: NA
j_call: TRBJ2-2
clone_size: NA
v_call: TRBV3-1
cdr3_nt: TGTGCCAGCAGCCAAGGAGGGAAGGGCGGGGAGCTGTTTTTT
cdr3_aa: CASSQGGKGGELFF

d_call: NA
j_call: TRBJ2-3
clone_size: NA
v_call: TRBV6-1
cdr3_nt: TGTGCCAGCAGTGAAAGGTCATCGAATACGCAGTATTTT
cdr3_aa: CASSERSSNTQYF

d_call: NA
j_call: TRBJ1-4
clone_size: NA
v_call: TRBV6-1
cdr3_nt: TGTGCCACCGCGGAGCAGGGTGAAAAACTGTTTTTT
cdr3_aa: CATAEQGEKLFF

d_call: NA
j_call: TRBJ2-1
clone_size: many
v_call: TRBV6-1
cdr3_nt: TGTGCCAGCTCCGGGCCACCAAACAATGAGCAGTTCTTC
cdr3_aa: CASSGPPNNEQFF

d_call: NA
j_call: TRBJ2-5
clone_size: many
v_call: TRBV4-1
cdr3_nt: TGCGCCAGCAGCCAGGGGGGGGGCGGACCACAAGAGACCCAGTACTTC
cdr3_aa: CASSQGGGGPQETQYF

d_call: NA
j_call: TRBJ1-4
clone_size: NA
v_call: TRBV7-9
cdr3_nt: TGTGCCAGCAGCTTAAGGGCTAGGGAAAAACTGTTTTTT
cdr3_aa: CASSLRAREKLFF

d_call: NA
j_call: TRBJ2-2
clone_size: many
v_call: TRBV10-3
cdr3_nt: TGTGCCACACTAAGAGGGAACACCGGGGAGCTGTTTTTT
cdr3_aa: CATLRGNTGELFF

d_call: NA
j_call: TRBJ1-4
clone_size: NA
v_call: TRBV19
cdr3_nt: TGTGCCAGTAGTACCCGAGGAGGGATTAATGAAAAACTGTTTTTT
cdr3_aa: CASSTRGGINEKLFF

d_call: TRBD1
j_call: TRBJ2-5
clone_size: many
v_call: TRBV28
cdr3_nt: TGTGCCAGCAGTGCGGACAGGATCCAAGAGACCCAGTACTTC
cdr3_aa: CASSADRIQETQYF

d_call: NA
j_call: TRBJ1-3
clone_size: NA
v_call: TRBV6-1
cdr3_nt: TGTGCCAGCAGACCACGGACCATGCGTGACACCATATATTTT
cdr3_aa: CASRPRTMRDTIYF

d_call: TRBD2
j_call: TRBJ2-2
clone_size: few
v_call: TRBV28
cdr3_nt: TGTGCCAGCAGTTCTAGCGGGCGGAACACCGGGGAGCTGTTTTTT
cdr3_aa: CASSSSGRNTGELFF

d_call: NA
j_call: TRBJ2-7
clone_size: few
v_call: TRBV6-1
cdr3_nt: TGTGCCAGCAGTGAGGGGGTCCCGATCTCCTACGAGCAGTACTTC
cdr3_aa: CASSEGVPISYEQYF

d_call: TRBD1
j_call: TRBJ1-1
clone_size: NA
v_call: TRBV6-4
cdr3_nt: TGTGCCAGCACCTACTGGGAGGGGGCATATGATGAAGCTTTCTTT
cdr3_aa: CASTYWEGAYDEAFF

d_call: TRBD1
j_call: TRBJ2-7
clone_size: few
v_call: TRBV20-1
cdr3_nt: TGCAGTGGGGGGACAGGGTCTTACGAGCAGTACTTC
cdr3_aa: CSGGTGSYEQYF

d_call: TRBD2
j_call: TRBJ2-7
clone_size: NA
v_call: TRBV29-1
cdr3_nt: TGCAGCGTGCGGGGGACTCTTGGGGACGAGCAGTACTTC
cdr3_aa: CSVRGTLGDEQYF

d_call: NA
j_call: TRBJ2-7
clone_size: many
v_call: TRBV20-1
cdr3_nt: TGCAGTGCTAGGGTGTCAGGGACCGAGCAGTACTTC
cdr3_aa: CSARVSGTEQYF

d_call: NA
j_call: TRBJ2-1
clone_size: NA
v_call: TRBV19
cdr3_nt: TGTGCCAGTAGTAACGTGGGCAGCCGCAATGAGCAGTTCTTC
cdr3_aa: CASSNVGSRNEQFF

d_call: TRBD2
j_call: TRBJ2-1
clone_size: many
v_call: TRBV11-1
cdr3_nt: TGTGCCAGCAGCCCGATCGGCCGGACTAGCTCCTACAATGAGCAGTTCTTC
cdr3_aa: CASSPIGRTSSYNEQFF

d_call: NA
j_call: TRBJ1-4
clone_size: few
v_call: TRBV2
cdr3_nt: TGTGCCAGCAGTCGAGAGTTGACGATTGAAAAACTGTTTTTT
cdr3_aa: CASSRELTIEKLFF

d_call: TRBD1
j_call: TRBJ2-2
clone_size: many
v_call: TRBV20-1
cdr3_nt: TGCAGTGCTAAAGACCGACAGGGTATCGGGGAGCTGTTTTTT
cdr3_aa: CSAKDRQGIGELFF

d_call: NA
j_call: TRBJ2-3
clone_size: few
v_call: TRBV20-1
cdr3_nt: TGCAGTGCTAGCCAACGGGGGGATACGCAGTATTTT
cdr3_aa: CSASQRGDTQYF

d_call: NA
j_call: TRBJ1-1
clone_size: many
v_call: TRBV28
cdr3_nt: TGTGCCAGCAGTTCCCCCGGCAGCAGGTTTGGGTACACTGAAGCTTTCTTT
cdr3_aa: CASSSPGSRFGYTEAFF

d_call: NA
j_call: TRBJ1-5
clone_size: once
v_call: TRBV7-2
cdr3_nt: TGTGCCAGCAGCTTGTTAACAGCTAATCAGCCCCAGCATTTT
cdr3_aa: CASSLLTANQPQHF

d_call: TRBD1
j_call: TRBJ2-5
clone_size: many
v_call: TRBV7-3
cdr3_nt: TGTGCCAGCAGCCGGGACAGGTCGGAGACCCAGTACTTC
cdr3_aa: CASSRDRSETQYF

d_call: NA
j_call: TRBJ2-3
clone_size: many
v_call: TRBV24-1
cdr3_nt: TGTGCCACCAGTGACCCTGACGTAGATACGCAGTATTTT
cdr3_aa: CATSDPDVDTQYF

d_call: NA
j_call: TRBJ2-3
clone_size: NA
v_call: TRBV6-2/TRBV6-3
cdr3_nt: TGTGCCAGCAGGGAACAGGGCCGCACAGATGCGCAGTATTTT
cdr3_aa: CASREQGRTDAQYF

d_call: NA
j_call: TRBJ2-7
clone_size: few
v_call: TRBV6-2/TRBV6-3
cdr3_nt: TGTGCCAGCAGTTACGGTAGGCAGTCCTACGAGCAGTACTTC
cdr3_aa: CASSYGRQSYEQYF

d_call: TRBD2
j_call: TRBJ2-2
clone_size: many
v_call: TRBV5-1
cdr3_nt: TGCGCCAGCAGCTTGGCCCTAGCGGCGAACACCGGGGAGCTGTTTTTT
cdr3_aa: CASSLALAANTGELFF

d_call: NA
j_call: TRBJ1-4
clone_size: many
v_call: TRBV5-1
cdr3_nt: TGCGCCAGCAGCTTGGACCGAGGAAGTGAAAAACTGTTTTTT
cdr3_aa: CASSLDRGSEKLFF

d_call: NA
j_call: TRBJ2-7
clone_size: many
v_call: TRBV2
cdr3_nt: TGTGCCAGCAGTGAATCGGTCCCCCCCTCCTACGAGCAGTACTTC
cdr3_aa: CASSESVPPSYEQYF